Shown below are 32 T cell receptor beta chains from a single sample sequenced in a study of blood T cell repertoires in COVID-19. Sequencing used immunoSEQ multiplex PCR; TCRdb keeps in-frame clones, though not all of them. This repertoire shows 100,000 to 150,000 clones, more than 75% found once; its top ten account for more than 2%. Source material: peripheral blood. These TCRs come from a man in his 70s with active COVID-19.

This chain connects TRBV30 to TRBJ1-2; 11 bases fit TRBD1. The CDR3 consists of 17 residues. In germline, CDR1 is GTSNPN, CDR2 SVGIG (reference sequence). Losses at the gene ends were 2 bases for V and 6 bases for J; bases not matched to a gene: 14. In nucleotides, the CDR3 is TGTGCCTGGAGTACCTCCCGGGGACAGGGGGTGAAGGATGGCTACACCTTC. It encodes CAWSTSRGQGVKDGYTF.

The chain recombines TRBV28 with TRBJ1-2, with 8 nucleotides matching TRBD1. Germline CDR1 reads MDHEN; CDR2 reads SYDVKM. J gave up 1 base and V 6 bases, and 10 bases lay outside the gene matches. The CDR3 has 16 residues. The CDR3 DNA reads as TGTGCCAGCAGCACTCCGCAGGGGGCTTTTAACTATGGCTACACCTTC. The encoded protein is CASSTPQGAFNYGYTF.

The V call is TRBV19, the J call TRBJ2-2, with TRBD2 as a possible D gene (5 bases). V lost 9 bases and J 7 bases, leaving 18 bases between the germline ends. The CDR3 extends over 14 amino acids. The germline V gene encodes CDR1 LNHDA and CDR2 SQIVND (reference sequence). This CDR3 reads CASLLRSGLGELFF. Here the CDR3 DNA reads TGTGCCAGCCTGTTAAGGTCTGGACTCGGGGAGCTGTTTTTT.

The chain has TRBV5-1 and TRBJ2-1; 7 nucleotides agree with TRBD2. Per the germline V gene, CDR1 is SGHRS and CDR2 is YFSETQ. The V and J ends lost 5 bases and 5 bases, in that order; junction bases with no gene match: 10. The CDR3 covers 15 residues. The CDR3 DNA reads as TGCGCCAGCAGTACCGGGAGGAACGGAAACAATGAGCAGTTCTTC. This encodes CASSTGRNGNNEQFF.

The V gene is TRBV9, the J gene TRBJ2-5; D is undetermined. Germline values: CDR1 SGDLS, CDR2 YYNGEE. The CDR3 length is 14 residues. Trimming left V 1 base short and J 5 bases short, with 12 bases between. CDR3 DNA: TGTGCCAGCAGCGTAAGGTTTTTGCGGGAGACCCAGTACTTC. This sequence encodes CASSVRFLRETQYF. The variable domain in full, with the rest retrieved from reference TRBV9 and TRBJ2-5, is DSGVTQTPKHLITATGQRVTLRCSPRSGDLSVYWYQQSLDQGLQFLIQYYNGEERAKGNILERFSAQQFPDLHSELNLSSLELGDSALYFCASSVRFLRETQYFGPGTRLLVL.

This chain uses TRBV19 with TRBJ2-7; D possibly corresponds to TRBD1 (6 bases). Trimming took off 6 bases at V and 4 bases at J, with 13 bases between the two ends. The CDR3 has 13 amino acids. Germline loops: CDR1 LNHDA, CDR2 SQIVND (reference sequence). The CDR3 here is CASSSSQGYEQYF. The CDR3 coding sequence is TGTGCCAGTAGCTCTTCACAGGGATACGAGCAGTACTTC.

The chain carries TRBV24-1 and TRBJ1-2; D is perhaps TRBD1 (6 bases). The CDR3 sequence is 13 residues long. Trimming removed 7 bases at V and 7 bases at J, with 15 bases between. Germline V lookup: CDR1 KGHDR, CDR2 SFDVKD. CDR3 sequence: CATRGAGAIGYTF. CDR3 coding DNA: TGTGCCACCAGGGGGGCCGGGGCTATTGGCTACACCTTC.

The V and J genes are TRBV2 and TRBJ1-1; TRBD1 aligns across 9 bases. The CDR3 runs 15 residues. V was clipped by 2 bases and J by 5 bases; unmatched bases: 6. Germline values: CDR1 SNHLY, CDR2 FYNNEI. For the CDR3, the DNA is TGTGCCAGCAGTGAACCCGAGACAGGGGGGACTGAAGCTTTCTTT. Protein sequence: CASSEPETGGTEAFF.

The sample holds a few counts of this clone. V usage is TRBV3-1 (or the pseudogene TRBV3-2) and J usage is TRBJ2-1, with TRBD1 as a possible D gene (6 bases). CDR3 length: 14 amino acids. Trimming took 2 bases from V and 9 from J, leaving 14 bases between them. Germline V gene sequence: CDR1 LGHDT, CDR2 YNNKEL (reference sequence). The CDR3 DNA reads TGTGCCAGCAGCCAAAACAGGGAAAGAGGTGAGCAGTTCTTC. This encodes CASSQNRERGEQFF.

The V gene is TRBV29-1, the J gene TRBJ2-7; tentatively, D is TRBD1 (5 bases). The germline CDR1 and CDR2 sequences are SQVTM and ANQGSEA. The CDR3 contains 15 residues. Deletions cut 4 bases from V and 5 bases from J, with 21 bases between. The CDR3 reads CSVGQTTQGGHEQYF. The CDR3 nucleotides are TGCAGCGTTGGGCAGACCACGCAGGGCGGCCACGAGCAGTACTTC.

V and J are TRBV19 and TRBJ1-2; D not certain. This CDR3 comprises 14 residues. V was clipped by 10 bases and J by 4 bases, with 19 bases between them. The germline V gene encodes CDR1 LNHDA and CDR2 SQIVND (reference sequence). The CDR3, as DNA: TGTGCCACCCTACGGGCCTCAGCGGGCTATGGCTACACCTTC. It yields the protein CATLRASAGYGYTF.

This chain connects TRBV6-5 to TRBJ2-5; 7 bases are shared with TRBD2. J was trimmed by 5 bases and V by 7 bases; bases with no gene match: 7. CDR3 length: 13 amino acids. Germline CDR1 is MNHEY and CDR2 is SVGAGI. The CDR3 DNA is TGTGCCAGCATCGGGGAGGGGCGTGAGACCCAGTACTTC. It codes for CASIGEGRETQYF.

This chain joins TRBV7-9 and TRBJ2-3; D not resolved. Germline assignment: CDR1 SEHNR and CDR2 FQNEAQ (reference sequence). The CDR3 loop spans 14 amino acids. With 1 base removed from V and 1 base from J, the gap between germline ends came to 6 bases. CDR3 bases: TGTGCCAGCAGCTTAGGCCAGGGCACAGATACGCAGTATTTT. This translates into CASSLGQGTDTQYF.

The chain recombines TRBV7-2 with TRBJ1-6, with D uncertain. Trimming took 1 base from V and 18 from J, leaving 16 bases between them. Germline V lookup: CDR1 SGHTA, CDR2 FQGNSA. This CDR3 has 13 amino acids. CDR3 protein: CASSLDESTIGHF. The CDR3 DNA reads TGTGCCAGCAGCTTAGATGAGTCCACGATTGGCCACTTT.

Details on this clone: The same CDR3 can be traced to other DNA sequences in this sample. This chain uses TRBV30 with TRBJ1-5; TRBD1 is a possible D gene (6 bases). The germline V gene has CDR1 GTSNPN and CDR2 SVGIG (reference sequence). The CDR3 covers 15 residues. V was cut by 0 bases and J by 2 bases, with 11 bases left in between. The CDR3 loop reads CAWSVGGAGNQPQHF. For the CDR3, the DNA is TGTGCCTGGAGTGTAGGGGGGGCTGGCAATCAGCCCCAGCATTTT.

Regarding this clone: Different DNA sequences within this sample yield the same CDR3. This chain uses TRBV29-1 with TRBJ1-2, with 8 nucleotides matching TRBD1. CDR1 is SQVTM and CDR2 is ANQGSEA in the germline V gene. This CDR3 has 12 residues. The V gene end was trimmed by 6 bases and the J gene end by 3 bases; junction bases not matched to a gene: 3. The chain's CDR3 is CSVQGAYYGYTF. CDR3 coding DNA: TGCAGCGTGCAGGGGGCCTACTATGGCTACACCTTC.

The CDR3 sequence is CASSQGLGSGNQPQHF. For the CDR3, the DNA is TGTGCCAGCAGCCAAGGCCTCGGCTCCGGGAATCAGCCCCAGCATTTT. This chain joins TRBV4-2 and TRBJ1-5; unclear D gene. The germline V gene encodes CDR1 LGHNA and CDR2 YNFKEQ. The CDR3 spans 16 residues. V shed 1 base and J shed 4 bases, with 14 bases lying between them.

The chain is built from TRBV2 and TRBJ1-6; D gene uncertain. V was clipped by 4 bases and J by 6 bases, with 10 bases between them. Germline values: CDR1 SNHLY, CDR2 FYNNEI. The CDR3 covers 14 residues. The CDR3 here is CASSGREGNSPLHF. The CDR3 DNA sequence: TGTGCCAGCAGTGGAAGGGAGGGTAATTCACCCCTCCACTTT.

V is TRBV24-1 and J is TRBJ2-3, with D perhaps TRBD2 (6 bases). V was clipped by 9 bases and J by 2 bases, with 11 bases between them. From germline, CDR1 is KGHDR and CDR2 SFDVKD. The CDR3 length is 13 residues. CDR3 coding DNA: TGTGCCACCGGAGGGCTCCTCACAGATACGCAGTATTTT. Encoded protein: CATGGLLTDTQYF.

This clone has just one count. The J gene is TRBJ2-5, the V gene TRBV28; 13 nucleotides line up with TRBD2. The CDR3 totals 18 residues. In germline, CDR1 is MDHEN, CDR2 SYDVKM. J lost 0 bases, V lost 4 bases, and 8 bases had no gene match. CDR3: CASSSRLAGGGYQETQYF. Here the CDR3 DNA reads TGTGCCAGCAGTTCCAGACTAGCGGGAGGAGGGTACCAAGAGACCCAGTACTTC.

The chain has TRBV27 and TRBJ2-1, with 9 nucleotides matching TRBD2. The V segment lost 5 bases and the J segment 8 bases; nucleotides outside the gene matches: 7. This CDR3 spans 14 amino acids. Germline values: CDR1 MNHEY, CDR2 SMNVEV (reference sequence). The CDR3 spells CASSLPGLAHEQFF. The CDR3 coding sequence is TGTGCCAGCAGTCTGCCGGGACTAGCCCATGAGCAGTTCTTC.

For the CDR3, the DNA is TGTGCCAGCAGCTTAATAGGGGGCGAGCAGTACTTC. The encoded protein is CASSLIGGEQYF. This chain joins TRBV7-6 and TRBJ2-7; weak D call: TRBD1 (6 bases). Germline V CDR1 and CDR2: SGHVS, FNYEAQ. This CDR3 region has 12 residues. V lost 2 bases and J 6 bases, leaving 8 bases between the germline ends.

This chain joins TRBV29-1 and TRBJ2-3; D unresolved. V lost 3 bases and J 1 base, leaving 5 bases between the germline ends. Germline lookup yields CDR1 SQVTM and CDR2 ANQGSEA. CDR3 size: 12 residues. DNA for the CDR3: TGCAGCGTTGATGGAGGCACAGATACGCAGTATTTT. Protein: CSVDGGTDTQYF.

The gene calls are TRBV28 and TRBJ1-3; 7 bases agree with TRBD1. V was clipped by 2 bases and J by 0 bases; unmatched bases: 4. The CDR3 spans 16 residues. CDR1 MDHEN and CDR2 SYDVKM come from the germline V gene. This CDR3 reads CASSLQGGFSGNTIYF. The CDR3 nucleotides read TGTGCCAGCAGTTTACAGGGGGGCTTCTCTGGAAACACCATATATTTT.

The DNA for the CDR3 is TGTGCCTATGACAGAAGTAACTATGGCTACACCTTC. As protein: CAYDRSNYGYTF. This chain connects TRBV30 to TRBJ1-2; a weak D match, TRBD1 (5 bases). Germline lookup yields CDR1 GTSNPN and CDR2 SVGIG (reference sequence). V shed 7 bases and J shed 1 base, with 10 bases lying between them. This CDR3 comprises 12 residues.

In DNA, the CDR3 is TGTGCCAGCACTACCCCTAGAGCAACTAATGAAAAACTGTTTTTT. Amino acids: CASTTPRATNEKLFF. The chain joins TRBV6-5 to TRBJ1-4; D is ambiguous. Per the germline V gene, CDR1 is MNHEY and CDR2 is SVGAGI. Trimming pared 7 bases from V and 0 bases from J, leaving 12 bases between. CDR3 length: 15 residues.

The chain uses TRBV2 and TRBJ1-2; D call uncertain. The CDR3 is 13 residues long. In germline, CDR1 is SNHLY, CDR2 FYNNEI. V lost 3 bases to trimming and J lost 7 bases, with 12 bases between them. The CDR3 DNA reads TGTGCCAGCAGTGAGGAGAGGATCGGTGGCTACACCTTC. Its protein is CASSEERIGGYTF. Full variable domain (rest looked up from reference TRBV2 and TRBJ1-2): EPEVTQTPSHQVTQMGQEVILRCVPISNHLYFYWYRQILGQKVEFLVSFYNNEISEKSEIFDDQFSVERPDGSNFTLKIRSTKLEDSAMYFCASSEERIGGYTFGSGTRLTVV.

V gene TRBV5-1 combines with J gene TRBJ2-6, with D perhaps TRBD1 (6 bases). V was clipped by 4 bases and J by 13 bases, with 18 bases between them. The V gene's germline CDR1 is SGHRS and CDR2 YFSETQ. This CDR3 has 14 residues. CDR3 residues: CASSNGQTAEVLTF. The CDR3, as DNA: TGCGCCAGCAGCAATGGACAGACGGCCGAGGTCCTGACTTTC. The full variable domain, completed using reference TRBV5-1 and TRBJ2-6, is KAGVTQTPRYLIKTRGQQVTLSCSPISGHRSVSWYQQTPGQGLQFLFEYFSETQRNKGNFPGRFSGRQFSNSRSEMNVSTLELGDSALYLCASSNGQTAEVLTFGAGSRLTVL.

This chain joins TRBV11-1 and TRBJ2-5; TRBD2 is a possible D gene (5 bases). Deletions cut 5 bases from V and 6 bases from J, with 16 bases between. Per germline, CDR1 SGHAT and CDR2 FQDESV (reference sequence). The CDR3 is 14 amino acids. CDR3 sequence reads: CASSAAEGWKTQYF. As DNA, the CDR3 is TGTGCCAGCAGCGCGGCCGAGGGTTGGAAGACCCAGTACTTC.

As DNA, the CDR3 is TGTGCCAGCTCAACGGGACAGGCATCCTACGAGCAGTACTTC. Protein sequence: CASSTGQASYEQYF. The rearrangement uses TRBV18 and TRBJ2-7; 8 bases map to TRBD1. V gave up 5 bases and J gave up 1 base; unmatched junction bases: 4. This CDR3 is built from 14 residues. Germline V gene sequence: CDR1 KGHSH, CDR2 LQKENI.

The chain joins TRBV19 to TRBJ1-1; D gene ambiguous. Germline values: CDR1 LNHDA, CDR2 SQIVND (reference sequence). This CDR3 spans 15 amino acids. Trimming took off 1 base at V and 5 bases at J, with 14 bases between the two ends. The CDR3 loop is CASSIGSGLKTEAFF. The CDR3 DNA follows: TGTGCCAGTAGTATAGGTTCGGGATTAAAAACTGAAGCTTTCTTT.

This clone was seen only a few times. The rearrangement links TRBV7-9 to TRBJ2-7; 8 bases match TRBD2. CDR1 is SEHNR, CDR2 FQNEAQ, per germline (reference sequence). The CDR3 runs to 15 residues. J was trimmed by 2 bases and V by 3 bases; bases with no gene match: 6. The CDR3 loop reads CASSFALADAYEQYF. DNA of the CDR3: TGTGCCAGCAGCTTTGCACTAGCGGACGCCTACGAGCAGTACTTC.